Below, 26 T cell receptor beta chains from the same sample are listed, as sequenced in a study of shared clonotypes between healthy human individuals. Naivety among CD8 cells was defined by CD45RO negativity and positive CCR7 selection, thereby excluding terminally differentiated effector memory CD45RA+ cells. Repertoires were generated with immunoSEQ multiplex PCR, while TCRdb's copy carries only in-frame clones and drops some. This table has about 2 million clones, approximately 94% appearing once. Sequencing input: naive CD8+ T cells sorted from blood. All receptors come from a man aged 18 to 29 in good health.

V and J are TRBV6-6 and TRBJ2-7, with D possibly being TRBD2 (6 bases). V lost 4 bases and J lost 0, with 10 bases in between. The germline gives CDR1 MNHNY, CDR2 SVGAGI (reference sequence). There are 14 residues in the CDR3. The CDR3 reads CASSFRDSSYEQYF. CDR3 DNA sequence: TGTGCCAGCAGTTTCCGGGACTCCTCCTACGAGCAGTACTTC.

The J gene is TRBJ2-3, the V gene TRBV5-4, with 11 nucleotides matching TRBD2. The germline V gene has CDR1 SGHNT and CDR2 YYREEE (reference sequence). This CDR3 is built from 16 residues. V shed 5 bases, J shed 2 bases, and the junction held 7 bases outside the gene matches. The CDR3 protein is CASRPSGGWATDTQYF. The CDR3 nucleotides are TGTGCCAGCAGACCTAGCGGGGGGTGGGCCACAGATACGCAGTATTTT.

The J gene is TRBJ2-7, the V gene TRBV27; no clear D. Germline loops: CDR1 MNHEY, CDR2 SMNVEV (reference sequence). V gave up 0 bases and J gave up 5 bases, with 14 bases separating them. The CDR3 has 15 residues. CDR3 sequence reads: CASSLSGSLGDEQYF. Here the CDR3 DNA reads TGTGCCAGCAGTTTATCCGGGTCTCTAGGCGACGAGCAGTACTTC.

The chain employs TRBV28 and TRBJ1-5; the D is unclear. The ends were cut back, 2 bases at V and 3 bases at J, with 8 bases in the middle. Per the germline V gene, CDR1 is MDHEN and CDR2 is SYDVKM. This CDR3 comprises 14 residues. This chain's CDR3 is CASSLTVNNQPQHF. Written as DNA, the CDR3 is TGTGCCAGCAGTTTAACAGTTAACAATCAGCCCCAGCATTTT.

This clone was found once. J is TRBJ2-3 and V is TRBV4-3; 9 bases match TRBD2. Germline CDR1 reads LGHNA; CDR2 reads YSLEER. The CDR3 is 15 amino acids. Trimming removed 2 bases from V and 5 bases from J; junction bases left unmatched: 5. CDR3 protein: CASSQPSGTGDTQYF. CDR3 nucleotides: TGCGCCAGCAGCCAACCTAGCGGGACTGGAGATACGCAGTATTTT.

Worth noting for this clone: A far larger clone is off by one base, so a read error is likely. This chain links TRBV6-6 with TRBJ2-7, with D maybe TRBD1 (6 bases). The V end lost 6 bases, the J end lost 6 bases, and 9 bases lay between the germline ends. Germline-derived CDR1 and CDR2 are MNHNY and SVGAGI (reference sequence). The CDR3 is 11 residues long. CDR3 sequence: CASSIGGEQYF. The DNA for the CDR3 is TGTGCCAGCAGCATAGGGGGCGAGCAGTACTTC.

Details on this clone: The sample contains more than one DNA sequence encoding this CDR3. The rearrangement joins TRBV28 to TRBJ2-7; 8 positions agree with TRBD1. The ends lost 5 bases at V and 4 bases at J; junction bases unmatched: 7. CDR1 and CDR2 (germline): MDHEN, SYDVKM. This CDR3 is 14 amino acids long. The CDR3, as DNA: TGTGCCAGCAGTCTGCAGGGGGCGACTTACGAGCAGTACTTC. Protein: CASSLQGATYEQYF.

The rearrangement links TRBV7-6 to TRBJ2-1; no clear D gene. The germline V gene has CDR1 SGHVS and CDR2 FNYEAQ. The CDR3 covers 12 residues. V shed 3 bases and J shed 10 bases, with 10 bases lying between them. CDR3: CASSFPAGEQFF. CDR3 nucleotides: TGTGCCAGCAGCTTCCCGGCAGGCGAGCAGTTCTTC.

This chain joins TRBV27 and TRBJ2-7; 7 nucleotides agree with TRBD1. The junction had 15 bases not matched to a gene; V was cut back by 4 bases and J by 0 bases. Germline V CDR1 and CDR2: MNHEY, SMNVEV (reference sequence). This CDR3 has 18 residues. The CDR3 region has the DNA TGTGCCAGCAGTTCCCTATACGGACAGGCCGGTAGCTCCTACGAGCAGTACTTC. This gives the protein CASSSLYGQAGSSYEQYF.

This chain links TRBV6-1 with TRBJ2-5, with D maybe TRBD1 (5 bases). The CDR3 has 12 residues. V was shortened by 3 bases and J by 3 bases, with 5 bases between the two germline ends. Germline-derived CDR1 and CDR2 are MNHNS and SASEGT. In DNA, the CDR3 is TGTGCCAGCAGTGACAGGGAAGAGACCCAGTACTTC. This translates into CASSDREETQYF.

V and J are TRBV6-1 and TRBJ2-7; maybe TRBD1 (6 bases). CDR1 is MNHNS, CDR2 SASEGT, per germline. This CDR3 spans 14 amino acids. Trimming pared 3 bases from V and 3 bases from J, leaving 12 bases between. The CDR3 bases are TGTGCCAGCAGTGACACCGGGACAATCTACGAGCAGTACTTC. Protein sequence: CASSDTGTIYEQYF.

V and J are TRBV15 and TRBJ1-5, with D unclear. CDR3 length: 12 residues. Germline V gene lookup returns CDR1 LNHNV and CDR2 YYDKDF (reference sequence). The V gene lost 4 bases and the J gene lost 5 bases, with 6 bases spanning the gap. The CDR3 region is CATSNIDQPQHF. The CDR3 DNA sequence: TGTGCCACCAGCAATATCGATCAGCCCCAGCATTTT.

The chain joins TRBV7-9 to TRBJ2-5, with TRBD2 matching over 7 bases. Per the germline V gene, CDR1 is SEHNR and CDR2 is FQNEAQ (reference sequence). There are 14 residues in the CDR3. Trimming removed 5 bases from V and 4 bases from J; junction bases left unmatched: 7. The CDR3 reads CASSPSWGGETQYF. The CDR3 coding sequence is TGTGCCAGCAGCCCCTCGTGGGGGGGAGAGACCCAGTACTTC.

The J gene is TRBJ2-7, the V gene TRBV6-6, with D perhaps matching TRBD1 (5 bases). CDR1 MNHNY and CDR2 SVGAGI come from the germline V gene (reference sequence). V lost 4 bases and J lost 0, with 16 bases in between. The CDR3 extends over 16 amino acids. CDR3 bases: TGTGCCAGCAGTTCCATGGAAAGGGGTGGCTCCTACGAGCAGTACTTC. Translating gives CASSSMERGGSYEQYF.

The V gene is TRBV7-9, the J gene TRBJ2-2; D perhaps matches TRBD1 (5 bases). V was cut by 4 bases and J by 1 base, with 13 bases left in between. Per the germline V gene, CDR1 is SEHNR and CDR2 is FQNEAQ (reference sequence). This CDR3 comprises 16 residues. CDR3 in amino acids: CASSSDIWENTGELFF. The CDR3 DNA reads as TGTGCCAGCAGCTCGGACATATGGGAGAACACCGGGGAGCTGTTTTTT.

The rearrangement links TRBV19 to TRBJ2-1, with TRBD2 matching over 10 bases. CDR3 size: 17 residues. Trimming cost V 8 bases and J 4 bases; bases outside gene matches: 14. Germline CDR1 reads LNHDA; CDR2 reads SQIVND (reference sequence). This CDR3 is CASSISRGSGRYNEQFF. In nucleotides, the CDR3 is TGTGCCAGTTCGATCTCCCGGGGTAGCGGGAGGTACAATGAGCAGTTCTTC. The full variable domain, its missing parts supplied by reference TRBV19 and TRBJ2-1, is DGGITQSPKYLFRKEGQNVTLSCEQNLNHDAMYWYRQDPGQGLRLIYYSQIVNDFQKGDIAEGYSVSREKKESFPLTVTSAQKNPTAFYLCASSISRGSGRYNEQFFGPGTRLTVL.

The chain uses TRBV9 and TRBJ2-2, with TRBD2 identical over 8 bases. CDR1 and CDR2 from the germline V gene are SGDLS and YYNGEE. The CDR3 is 16 residues long. Trimming took 0 bases from V and 2 from J; bases not matched to a gene: 3. The CDR3 is CASSVASGSNTGELFF. The CDR3 DNA reads as TGTGCCAGCAGCGTAGCGAGCGGGAGTAACACCGGGGAGCTGTTTTTT.

This rearrangement joins TRBV5-4 to TRBJ2-5; 11 bases agree with TRBD1. CDR1 and CDR2 (germline): SGHNT, YYREEE (reference sequence). The V and J ends lost 8 bases and 3 bases, in that order; junction bases with no gene match: 9. The CDR3 contains 15 residues. CDR3 residues: CARERGQGEKETQYF. CDR3 DNA sequence: TGTGCCAGAGAGCGGGGACAGGGGGAAAAAGAGACCCAGTACTTC.

The chain has TRBV18 and TRBJ2-1; tentatively, D is TRBD1 or TRBD2 (6 bases each). The germline gives CDR1 KGHSH, CDR2 LQKENI. The V end was cut by 2 bases, the J end by 3 bases, with 11 bases between. The CDR3 has 15 residues. CDR3 DNA: TGTGCCAGCTCACCATTAGGGGGAGGCTACAATGAGCAGTTCTTC. Protein sequence: CASSPLGGGYNEQFF.

This clone was seen a single time. In the same sample, other DNA sequences code for this CDR3. V usage is TRBV5-1 and J usage is TRBJ2-7, with 9 bases identical to TRBD1. There are 15 residues in the CDR3. CDR1 and CDR2 (germline): SGHRS, YFSETQ. Germline trimming cut 0 bases from V and 3 bases from J; bases unmatched to any gene: 4. CDR3 in DNA: TGCGCCAGCAGCTTGGTCGGACAGGGGAGCTACGAGCAGTACTTC. As protein: CASSLVGQGSYEQYF.

V and J are TRBV10-3 and TRBJ1-1; 7 nucleotides match TRBD1. J was trimmed by 3 bases and V by 6 bases; bases with no gene match: 7. CDR1 is ENHRY, CDR2 SYGVKD, per germline. The CDR3 is 14 residues long. The CDR3 coding sequence is TGTGCCATCAGGAAGACAGGGATCGACACTGAAGCTTTCTTT. Translated: CAIRKTGIDTEAFF.

The chain uses TRBV7-9 and TRBJ1-2, with 8 positions matching TRBD1. The J segment lost 2 bases and the V segment lost 5 bases, leaving 7 bases of the junction unmatched. Looked up from germline, CDR1 is SEHNR and CDR2 is FQNEAQ (reference sequence). The length of the CDR3 is 15 residues. CDR3 region: CASSPRGRPNYGYTF. In DNA, the CDR3 is TGTGCCAGCAGCCCCAGGGGGCGACCCAACTATGGCTACACCTTC.

V and J are TRBV4-1 and TRBJ1-1; TRBD1 aligns across 7 bases. There are 17 residues in the CDR3. Germline lookup yields CDR1 MGHRA and CDR2 YSYEKL. Losses at the gene ends were 2 bases for V and 0 bases for J; bases not matched to a gene: 9. CDR3 loop: CASSQKSGGGMNTEAFF. The CDR3 DNA sequence: TGCGCCAGCAGCCAAAAATCAGGGGGAGGGATGAACACTGAAGCTTTCTTT.

The chain carries TRBV5-6 and TRBJ2-3; D is uncertain. From germline, CDR1 is SGHDT and CDR2 YYEEEE. The CDR3 consists of 15 residues. Trimming left V 0 bases short and J 4 bases short, with 12 bases between. The DNA for the CDR3 is TGTGCCAGCAGCTTGGCGCTAGGTTTAGCAGATACGCAGTATTTT. Encoded protein: CASSLALGLADTQYF. The variable domain in full, completed from reference TRBV5-6 and TRBJ2-3, reads DAGVTQSPTHLIKTRGQQVTLRCSPKSGHDTVSWYQQALGQGPQFIFQYYEEEERQRGNFPDRFSGHQFPNYSSELNVNALLLGDSALYLCASSLALGLADTQYFGPGTRLTVL.

The V and J genes are TRBV6-4 and TRBJ1-2; TRBD1 aligns across 9 bases. Germline trimming cut 2 bases from V and 2 bases from J; bases unmatched to any gene: 3. The CDR3 has 15 residues. From germline, CDR1 is MRHNA and CDR2 SNTAGT. CDR3 region: CASSDRQGGNYGYTF. CDR3 bases: TGTGCCAGCAGTGACCGACAGGGGGGGAACTATGGCTACACCTTC.

The rearrangement links TRBV10-2 to TRBJ2-5; TRBD1 is a possible D gene (7 bases). Trimming shortened V by 9 bases and J by 2 bases, and 28 bases separated the two germline ends. Germline V gene lookup returns CDR1 WSHSY and CDR2 SAAADI. This CDR3 has 18 residues. CDR3 amino acids: CARRRDRQSDDRQETQYF. The CDR3 bases are TGCGCCAGAAGGCGGGACAGACAATCGGATGACCGACAAGAGACCCAGTACTTC.